The 4 T cell receptor beta chains below come from one sample, sequenced in a study of human T cells and chemical hapten exposure (dated by TCRdb to the early 2020s). Sample time point, as interpreted from the label and publication: pre-sensitization, week 0. The meaning of the sample's treatment or condition label: therapeutic diphenylcyclopropenone sensitization with weekly scalp DPC. To prepare the library, RACE was applied. These reads were obtained on a NextSeq 500. The public sequencing data were trimmed at Q25 with fastp and processed into clonotypes with MiXCR by TCRdb, which kept only in-frame beta chains. Records with the same CDR3 protein are collapsed into one entry carrying the most frequent genes and DNA. A total of roughly 100,000 distinct CDR3 sequences appear in this sample, around 10% of them only once. The ten largest account for about 1.6% of the sample. Source: whole blood, taken in connection with sensitization to the hapten diphenylcyclopropenone (DPC). The receptors come from a woman aged 45-59 years with alopecia areata. Some clones in this sample may be carry-over from other donors' samples.

This clonotype was observed many times. This rearrangement joins TRBV5-1 to TRBJ2-3, with no clear D. The germline gives CDR1 SGHRS, CDR2 YFSETQ. V gave up 4 bases and J gave up 0 bases, with 15 bases separating them. The CDR3 spans 16 residues. The CDR3 sequence is CASSTGSGTSTDTQYF. DNA of the CDR3: TGCGCCAGCAGCACTGGATCAGGTACTAGCACAGATACGCAGTATTTT.

This clonotype turned up a few times. The genes are TRBV5-1 and TRBJ2-5, with TRBD2 as a possible D gene (6 bases). This CDR3 is 15 amino acids long. Germline values: CDR1 SGHRS, CDR2 YFSETQ. The V end lost 2 bases, the J end lost 2 bases, and 13 bases lay between the germline ends. The CDR3 here is CASSFSGLRQETQYF. In DNA, the CDR3 is TGCGCCAGCAGCTTTTCGGGACTGAGGCAAGAGACCCAGTACTTC.

This chain joins TRBV12-3 or TRBV12-4 and TRBJ1-6; 9 bases agree with TRBD1. Trimming at V came to 7 bases and at J to 5 bases, leaving 15 bases not matched to a gene. The CDR3 loop spans 18 amino acids. The chain's CDR3 is CASNNYTGQGRDNSPLHF. For the CDR3, the DNA is TGTGCCAGCAACAACTATACAGGACAGGGGAGGGATAATTCACCCCTCCACTTT.

This clonotype came up many times. The V and J genes are TRBV7-8 and TRBJ2-7; D gene ambiguous. Germline values: CDR1 SGHVS, CDR2 FQNEAQ. This CDR3 comprises 12 residues. V lost 5 bases and J 7 bases, leaving 12 bases between the germline ends. CDR3 residues: CASSLRMGEQYF. In DNA form, the CDR3 reads TGTGCCAGCAGCCTTAGAATGGGGGAGCAGTACTTC.